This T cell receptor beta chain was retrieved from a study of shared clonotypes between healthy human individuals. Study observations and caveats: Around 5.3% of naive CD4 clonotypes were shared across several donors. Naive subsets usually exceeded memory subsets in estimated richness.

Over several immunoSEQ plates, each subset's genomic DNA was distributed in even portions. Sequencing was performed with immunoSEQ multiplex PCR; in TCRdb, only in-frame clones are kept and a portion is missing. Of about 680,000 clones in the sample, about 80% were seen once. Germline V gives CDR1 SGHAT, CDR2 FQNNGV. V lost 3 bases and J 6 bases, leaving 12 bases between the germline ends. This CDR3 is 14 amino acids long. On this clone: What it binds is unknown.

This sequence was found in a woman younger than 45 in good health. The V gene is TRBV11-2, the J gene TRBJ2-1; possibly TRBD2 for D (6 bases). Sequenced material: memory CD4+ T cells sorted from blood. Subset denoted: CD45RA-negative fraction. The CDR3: CASSFTSSSNEQFF. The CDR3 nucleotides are TGTGCCAGCAGCTTCACTAGCTCTAGCAATGAGCAGTTCTTC.